This T cell receptor (beta chain) originates from a study of identical twins. As for this clonotype: Its antigen is currently unknown.

Study-wide results and caveats: Out-of-frame sharing of TCR alpha in monozygotic twins was underestimated by models. Weaker excess sharing between twins was seen in beta out-of-frame sequences.

CDR1 and CDR2 (germline): LNHDA, SQIVND (reference sequence). This CDR3 spans 14 amino acids. Trimming took 9 bases from V and 5 from J; bases not matched to a gene: 7. TCRdb independently ran MiXCR on the 5' RACE reads; one entry per CDR3 protein. Among some 570,000 distinct CDR3 sequences listed, more than 20% were seen once. These data were likewise used in another study, on yellow fever vaccine responses in identical twins.

V is TRBV19 and J is TRBJ2-3; 11 nucleotides agree with TRBD2. Sequencing used CD4+ T cells sorted from blood. The TCR comes from a young woman in good health. CDR3 amino acids: CARLLAGGKDTQYF. Written as DNA, the CDR3 is TGTGCCAGGCTTCTAGCGGGAGGTAAAGATACGCAGTATTTT.